Sequencing of this T cell receptor beta chain was carried out in a study of T cell responses to AZD1222 COVID-19 vaccine. General observations from the study: CD4 TCRs covered the whole spike, strongest at regions 160-218 and 743-854.

Concerning this clone: What it binds is unknown.

The J segment lost 0 bases and the V segment lost 4 bases, leaving 4 bases of the junction unmatched. This CDR3 contains 15 residues. The germline V gene encodes CDR1 SGHRS and CDR2 YFSETQ. Here immunoSEQ multiplex PCR was the method, and the copy in TCRdb shows in-frame clones only, minus some. The sample shows 97,000 or so clones, approximately 91% of them seen only once. The sequence was collected from an adult who received the AZD1222 COVID-19 vaccine. Sequences were derived from peripheral blood, sampled 28 days after the second AZD1222 dose. The chain combines TRBV5-1 with TRBJ1-3, with 7 bases fitting TRBD1. In nucleotides, the CDR3 is TGCGCCAGCAGCCCGGGACAGAGCTCTGGAAACACCATATATTTT. Protein product: CASSPGQSSGNTIYF.